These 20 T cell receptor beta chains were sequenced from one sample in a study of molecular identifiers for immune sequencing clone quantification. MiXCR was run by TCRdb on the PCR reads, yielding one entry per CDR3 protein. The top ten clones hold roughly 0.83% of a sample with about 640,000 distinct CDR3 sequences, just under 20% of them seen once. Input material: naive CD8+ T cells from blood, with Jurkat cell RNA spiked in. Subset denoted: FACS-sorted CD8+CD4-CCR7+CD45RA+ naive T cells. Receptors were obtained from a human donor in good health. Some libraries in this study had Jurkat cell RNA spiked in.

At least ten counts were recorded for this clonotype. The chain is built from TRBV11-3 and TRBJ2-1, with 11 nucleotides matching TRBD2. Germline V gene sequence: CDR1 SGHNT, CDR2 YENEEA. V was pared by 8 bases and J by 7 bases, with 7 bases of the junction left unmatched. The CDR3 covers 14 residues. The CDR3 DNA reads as TGTGCCAGCTCGACGTCTAGCGGGAGGAATGAGCAGTTCTTC. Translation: CASSTSSGRNEQFF.

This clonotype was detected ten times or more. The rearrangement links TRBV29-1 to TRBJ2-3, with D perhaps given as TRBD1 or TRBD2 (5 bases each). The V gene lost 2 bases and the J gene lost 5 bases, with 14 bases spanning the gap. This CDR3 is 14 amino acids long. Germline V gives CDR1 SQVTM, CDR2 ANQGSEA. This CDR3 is CSVEFTGTGDTQYF. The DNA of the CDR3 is TGCAGCGTTGAATTTACCGGGACGGGAGATACGCAGTATTTT.

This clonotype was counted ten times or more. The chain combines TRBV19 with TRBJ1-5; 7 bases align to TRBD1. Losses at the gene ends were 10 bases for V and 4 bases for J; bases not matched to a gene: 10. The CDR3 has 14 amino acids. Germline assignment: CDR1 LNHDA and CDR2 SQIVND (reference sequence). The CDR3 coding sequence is TGTGCCACCGAGACAGGGTACAATAATCAGCCCCAGCATTTT. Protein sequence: CATETGYNNQPQHF.

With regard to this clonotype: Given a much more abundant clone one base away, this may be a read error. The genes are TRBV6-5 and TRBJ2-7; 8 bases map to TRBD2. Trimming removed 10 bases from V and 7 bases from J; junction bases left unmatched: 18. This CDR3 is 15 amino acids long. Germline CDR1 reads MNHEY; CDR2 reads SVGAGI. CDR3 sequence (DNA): TGTGCCACCTTAGATCCCGGGACTAGAGGTAGGGAGCAGTACTTC. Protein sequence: CATLDPGTRGREQYF.

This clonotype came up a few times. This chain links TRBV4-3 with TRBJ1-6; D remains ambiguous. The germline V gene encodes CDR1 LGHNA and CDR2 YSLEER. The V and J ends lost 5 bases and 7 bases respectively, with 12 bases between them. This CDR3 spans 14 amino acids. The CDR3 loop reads CASSVDRFNSPLHF. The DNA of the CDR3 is TGCGCCAGCAGCGTCGACCGATTCAATTCACCCCTCCACTTT.

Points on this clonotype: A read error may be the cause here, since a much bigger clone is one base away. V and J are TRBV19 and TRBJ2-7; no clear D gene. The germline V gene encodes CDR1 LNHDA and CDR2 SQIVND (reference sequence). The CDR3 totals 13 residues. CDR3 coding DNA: TGTGCCTGTAGTATCGGTCCTGGATACGAGCAGTACTTC. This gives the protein CACSIGPGYEQYF.

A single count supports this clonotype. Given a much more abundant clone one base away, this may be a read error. CDR3 region: CASRGTSVLKNIQYF. In nucleotides, the CDR3 is TGTGCCAGCAGGGGGACTAGCGTCCTCAAAAACATTCAGTACTTC. The chain employs TRBV6-2 or TRBV6-3 and TRBJ2-4; 10 nucleotides align to TRBD2. The CDR3 runs to 15 residues. Germline CDR1 MNHEY, CDR2 SVGEGT. The V segment lost 6 bases and the J segment 3 bases; nucleotides outside the gene matches: 5.

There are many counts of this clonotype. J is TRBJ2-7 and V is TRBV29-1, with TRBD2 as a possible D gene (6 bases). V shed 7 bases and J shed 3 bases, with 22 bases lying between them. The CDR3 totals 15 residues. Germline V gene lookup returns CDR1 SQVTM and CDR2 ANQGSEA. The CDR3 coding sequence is TGCAGCGACCCCATTAAGGAGGGCACAATCTACGAGCAGTACTTC. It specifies CSDPIKEGTIYEQYF.

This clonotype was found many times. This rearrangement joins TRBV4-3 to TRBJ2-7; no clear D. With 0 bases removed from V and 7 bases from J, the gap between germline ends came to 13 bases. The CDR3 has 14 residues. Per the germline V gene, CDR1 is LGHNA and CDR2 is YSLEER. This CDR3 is CASSQDWGSREQYF. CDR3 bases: TGCGCCAGCAGCCAAGATTGGGGATCGAGGGAGCAGTACTTC.

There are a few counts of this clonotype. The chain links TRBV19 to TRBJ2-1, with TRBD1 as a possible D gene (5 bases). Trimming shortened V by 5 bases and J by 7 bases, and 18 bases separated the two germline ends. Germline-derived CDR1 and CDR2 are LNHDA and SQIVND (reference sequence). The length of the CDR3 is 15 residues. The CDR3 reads CASSPAGPERNEQFF. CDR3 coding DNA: TGTGCCAGTAGTCCGGCAGGGCCTGAAAGGAATGAGCAGTTCTTC.

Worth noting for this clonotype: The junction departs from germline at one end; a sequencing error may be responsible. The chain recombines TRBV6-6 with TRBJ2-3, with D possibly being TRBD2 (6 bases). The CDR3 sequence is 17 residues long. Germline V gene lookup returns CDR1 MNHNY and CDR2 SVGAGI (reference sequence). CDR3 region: CACSQTRAGPGTDTQYF. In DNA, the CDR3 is TGTGCCTGCAGTCAAACAAGGGCGGGGCCCGGCACGGATACGCAGTATTTT.

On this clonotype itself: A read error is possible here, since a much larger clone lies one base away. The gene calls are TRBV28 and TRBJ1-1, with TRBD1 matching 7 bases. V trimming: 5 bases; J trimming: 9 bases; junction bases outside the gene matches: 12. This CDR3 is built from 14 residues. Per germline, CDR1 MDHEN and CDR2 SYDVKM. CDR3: CASSPIQPGQKAFF. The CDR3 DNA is TGTGCCAGCAGTCCTATACAACCGGGACAGAAAGCTTTCTTT.

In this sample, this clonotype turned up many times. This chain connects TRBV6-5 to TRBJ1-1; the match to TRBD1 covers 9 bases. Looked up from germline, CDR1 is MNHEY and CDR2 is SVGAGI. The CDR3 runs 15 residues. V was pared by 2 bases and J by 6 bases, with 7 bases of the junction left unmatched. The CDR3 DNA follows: TGTGCCAGCAGTTACACTCCAGGGACAGGGTCTGAAGCTTTCTTT. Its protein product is CASSYTPGTGSEAFF.

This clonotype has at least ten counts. The CDR3 loop is CASRMGQQETQYF. Written as DNA, the CDR3 is TGTGCCAGCAGGATGGGACAACAAGAGACCCAGTACTTC. The chain combines TRBV12-3 or TRBV12-4 with TRBJ2-5, with TRBD1 as a possible D gene (6 bases). This CDR3 comprises 13 residues. V dropped 6 bases and J dropped 2 bases, with 10 bases sitting between them.

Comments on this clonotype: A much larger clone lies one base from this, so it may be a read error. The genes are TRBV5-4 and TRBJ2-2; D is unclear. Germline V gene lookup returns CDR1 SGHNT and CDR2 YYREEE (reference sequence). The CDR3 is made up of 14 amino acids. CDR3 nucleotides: TGTGCCAGCGGCTTGGATGGAATGACCGGGGAGCTGTTTTTT. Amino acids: CASGLDGMTGELFF.

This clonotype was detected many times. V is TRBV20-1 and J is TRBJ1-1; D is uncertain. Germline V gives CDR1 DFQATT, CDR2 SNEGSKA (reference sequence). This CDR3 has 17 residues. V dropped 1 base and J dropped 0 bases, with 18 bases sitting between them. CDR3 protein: CSARVIPAPTVNTEAFF. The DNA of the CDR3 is TGCAGTGCTAGAGTTATACCGGCCCCGACGGTGAACACTGAAGCTTTCTTT.

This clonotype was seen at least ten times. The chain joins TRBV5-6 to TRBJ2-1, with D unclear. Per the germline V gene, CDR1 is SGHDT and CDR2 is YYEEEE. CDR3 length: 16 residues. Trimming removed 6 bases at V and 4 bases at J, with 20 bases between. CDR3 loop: CASTLFATAVYNEQFF. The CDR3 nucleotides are TGTGCCAGCACCCTTTTCGCGACCGCAGTTTACAATGAGCAGTTCTTC.

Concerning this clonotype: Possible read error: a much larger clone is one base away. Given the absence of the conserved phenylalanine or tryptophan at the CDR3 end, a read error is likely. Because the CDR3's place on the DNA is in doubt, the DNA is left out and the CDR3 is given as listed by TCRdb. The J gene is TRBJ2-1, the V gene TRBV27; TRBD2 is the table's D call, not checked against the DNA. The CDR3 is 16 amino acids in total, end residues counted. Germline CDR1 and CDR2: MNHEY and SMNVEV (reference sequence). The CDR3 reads CASSPIAGTSGRDRFS.

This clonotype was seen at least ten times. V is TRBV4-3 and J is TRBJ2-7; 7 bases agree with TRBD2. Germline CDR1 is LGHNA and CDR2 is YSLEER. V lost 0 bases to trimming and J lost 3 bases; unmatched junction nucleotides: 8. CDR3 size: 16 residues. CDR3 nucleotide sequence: TGCGCCAGCAGCCAAGACTGGACTAGTTTATTCTACGAGCAGTACTTC. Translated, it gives CASSQDWTSLFYEQYF.

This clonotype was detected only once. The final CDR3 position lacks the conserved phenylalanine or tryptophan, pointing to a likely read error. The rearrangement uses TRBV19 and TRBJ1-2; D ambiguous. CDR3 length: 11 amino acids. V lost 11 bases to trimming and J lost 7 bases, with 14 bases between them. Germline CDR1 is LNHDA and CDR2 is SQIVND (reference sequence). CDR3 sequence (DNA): TGTGCCGCCGGCAGGCTGAGTGGCTACACCCTC. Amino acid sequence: CAAGRLSGYTL.